These 17 T cell receptor beta chains came from one sample sequenced in a study of post-analysis software for immune sequencing data. Overall study results and limits: Higher frequency in patients than in controls was seen for several TRBV segments, with TRBV5-6, TRBV5-1 and TRBV20-1 among them.

Presence of unique molecular identifiers characterized the TCR beta cDNA libraries. MiXCR was run by TCRdb on the PCR reads, yielding one entry per CDR3 protein. The sample gives about 380,000 distinct CDR3 sequences, less than 40% of which show up once; roughly 13% is in the top ten. Their antigens are not known. Sequencing was carried out using blood. The receptors derive from a girl aged 10 to 17 with multiple sclerosis.

In its sample, this clonotype was seen a few times. The chain uses TRBV28 and TRBJ2-1; D is unresolved. The V end was cut by 6 bases, the J end by 7 bases, with 10 bases between. Per the germline V gene, CDR1 is MDHEN and CDR2 is SYDVKM. The CDR3 covers 12 residues. This CDR3 reads CASSLVGNEQFF. The CDR3, as DNA: TGTGCCAGCAGCTTGGTCGGGAATGAGCAGTTCTTC.

This chain uses TRBV4-3 with TRBJ2-7, with D unresolved. The DNA end lines up better with TRBJ2-5; the J call may be wrong. Germline CDR1 and CDR2: LGHNA and YSLEER. CDR3 size: 15 residues. The CDR3 reads CASSQDPRLEGTQYF. Here the CDR3 DNA reads TGCGCCAGCAGCCAAGATCCGAGGCTCGAAGGGACCCAGTACTTC.

The chain recombines TRBV24-1 with TRBJ2-1, with D possibly TRBD1 on 6 matching bases. V was pared by 4 bases and J by 10 bases, with 22 bases between. The CDR3 spans 16 residues. Germline CDR1 reads KGHDR; CDR2 reads SFDVKD. The CDR3 protein is CATSDPNRDPIREQFF. In DNA, the CDR3 is TGTGCCACCAGTGACCCGAACAGGGATCCTATTAGGGAGCAGTTCTTC.

This chain links TRBV12-3 or TRBV12-4 with TRBJ2-3; D gene uncertain. V was shortened by 1 base and J by 0 bases, with 17 bases between the two germline ends. The CDR3 sequence is 18 residues long. The CDR3 region has the DNA TGTGCCAGCAGTTTAGATCGTCCTTACCTAATGAGCACAGATACGCAGTATTTT. Translating it yields CASSLDRPYLMSTDTQYF.

This clonotype has more than one count but fewer than ten. This rearrangement joins TRBV3-1 to TRBJ1-2, with TRBD1 matching 9 bases. J lost 6 bases, V lost 1 base, and 6 bases had no gene match. Germline assignment: CDR1 LGHDT and CDR2 YNNKEL (reference sequence). The CDR3 extends over 15 amino acids. The CDR3 bases are TGTGCCAGCAGCCAAGGTGCCGGGACAGGGCATGGCTACACCTTC. Translating gives CASSQGAGTGHGYTF.

V and J are TRBV7-9 and TRBJ2-1; 7 nucleotides align to TRBD1. The CDR3 sequence is 13 residues long. CDR1 SEHNR and CDR2 FQNEAQ come from the germline V gene (reference sequence). The V gene end was trimmed by 3 bases and the J gene end by 8 bases; junction bases not matched to a gene: 4. CDR3 protein: CASSLYRGDEQFF. DNA for the CDR3: TGTGCCAGCAGCTTGTACAGGGGCGATGAGCAGTTCTTC.

The table lists this clonotype with a few counts. V gene TRBV7-9 combines with J gene TRBJ2-7; 11 positions match TRBD1. V dropped 3 bases and J dropped 2; count of bases not matched to a gene: 9. The CDR3 consists of 17 residues. Germline V lookup: CDR1 SEHNR, CDR2 FQNEAQ (reference sequence). For the CDR3, the DNA is TGTGCCAGCAGCTTGAGGGATCCGGGACAGGGGGCCTACGAGCAGTACTTC. Protein: CASSLRDPGQGAYEQYF.

This clonotype occurred a few times. The rearrangement links TRBV12-3 or TRBV12-4 to TRBJ2-7; TRBD1 agrees at 7 bases. The ends lost 5 bases at V and 0 bases at J; junction bases unmatched: 7. The CDR3 is made up of 15 amino acids. The CDR3: CASSPQTGSSYEQYF. The CDR3 coding sequence is TGTGCCAGCAGTCCCCAGACAGGGAGCTCCTACGAGCAGTACTTC.

V gene TRBV19 combines with J gene TRBJ1-5; D unresolved. This CDR3 contains 15 residues. Germline V gives CDR1 LNHDA, CDR2 SQIVND (reference sequence). The V end lost 3 bases, the J end lost 2 bases, and 11 bases lay between the germline ends. The CDR3 DNA reads TGTGCCAGTAGTATTCGGGGTCCGGGCAATCAGCCCCAGCATTTT. This translates into CASSIRGPGNQPQHF.

The chain joins TRBV28 to TRBJ2-5; 9 bases are shared with TRBD1. Germline-derived CDR1 and CDR2 are MDHEN and SYDVKM. V lost 2 bases to trimming and J lost 0 bases; unmatched junction nucleotides: 10. This CDR3 comprises 18 residues. The DNA of the CDR3 is TGTGCCAGCAGTTTAGCTCCTACAGGGGGCCCCGACCAAGAGACCCAGTACTTC. As protein: CASSLAPTGGPDQETQYF.

There are a few counts of this clonotype. V and J are TRBV6-5 and TRBJ1-5, with 8 bases that match TRBD1. J lost 3 bases, V lost 5 bases, and 3 bases had no gene match. Germline CDR1 and CDR2: MNHEY and SVGAGI. The CDR3 totals 14 residues. This CDR3 reads CASSPTGANQPQHF. The DNA for the CDR3 is TGTGCCAGCAGTCCGACAGGGGCCAATCAGCCCCAGCATTTT.

The table lists this clonotype with a few counts. The rearrangement joins TRBV10-2 to TRBJ2-5; 10 nucleotides align to TRBD2. The germline CDR1 and CDR2 sequences are WSHSY and SAAADI. The CDR3 has 15 amino acids. V dropped 6 bases and J dropped 5; count of bases not matched to a gene: 9. The CDR3 DNA sequence: TGCGCCAGCAGCGCCTTGGAGCGGGGGGGGGAGACCCAGTACTTC. Its translation: CASSALERGGETQYF.

This clonotype showed up many times. This sequence joins TRBV7-2 and TRBJ2-5; D is undetermined. The CDR3 has 11 amino acids. Germline assignment: CDR1 SGHTA and CDR2 FQGNSA. V was trimmed by 4 bases and J by 5 bases, leaving 5 bases between them. This CDR3 is CASSSGETQYF. CDR3 DNA sequence: TGTGCCAGCAGCTCTGGGGAGACCCAGTACTTC.

CDR3 loop: CASSQVVRGAGNEQFF. The DNA for the CDR3 is TGTGCCAGCAGCCAAGTGGTGCGGGGGGCGGGCAATGAGCAGTTCTTC. This chain joins TRBV4-2 and TRBJ2-1, with 8 bases lining up with TRBD2. Trimming at V came to 1 base and at J to 6 bases, leaving 8 bases not matched to a gene. The CDR3 length is 16 residues. The germline CDR1 and CDR2 sequences are LGHNA and YNFKEQ.

The gene calls are TRBV29-1 and TRBJ2-5; D perhaps matches TRBD1 (5 bases). The CDR3 is 13 amino acids. Trimming removed 4 bases at V and 3 bases at J, with 12 bases between. Germline V lookup: CDR1 SQVTM, CDR2 ANQGSEA. The CDR3 DNA follows: TGCAGCGTTGCAGGAAGGGGCGAAGAGACCCAGTACTTC. This gives the protein CSVAGRGEETQYF.

The V call is TRBV7-9, the J call TRBJ1-2; D is perhaps TRBD1 (5 bases). This CDR3 has 14 amino acids. V dropped 5 bases and J dropped 5 bases, with 15 bases sitting between them. The germline V gene encodes CDR1 SEHNR and CDR2 FQNEAQ (reference sequence). Here the CDR3 DNA reads TGTGCCAGCAGCGCGAACAGGAACCTGTATGGCTACACCTTC. Translating gives CASSANRNLYGYTF.

This clonotype came up a few times. The chain's CDR3 is CSARDYRTSGGSSYEQYF. DNA of the CDR3: TGCAGTGCTAGAGATTATAGGACTAGCGGGGGGAGCTCCTACGAGCAGTACTTC. The J gene is TRBJ2-7, the V gene TRBV20-1, with TRBD2 matching 14 bases. Germline V CDR1 and CDR2: DFQATT, SNEGSKA (reference sequence). Unmatched junction bases numbered 7, after V lost 0 bases and J lost 0 bases. The CDR3 extends over 18 amino acids.